This TCR beta chain is from a study of CD4 T cells in relation to SARS-CoV-2 and coronaviruses. This CDR3 is built from 14 residues. Trimming cost V 6 bases and J 1 base, with 12 bases left between them. The germline gives CDR1 SQVTM, CDR2 ANQGSEA. Some clones are missing from TCRdb's copy, which holds only in-frame ones; the method was immunoSEQ multiplex PCR. Here the sample spans around 30,000 clones, roughly four fifths being singletons. On this clone itself: What it binds is unknown.

The sample was memory CD4+ T cells from PBMCs, cultured in vitro. This receptor was obtained from an adult with COVID-19. V and J are TRBV29-1 and TRBJ2-2, with D perhaps matching TRBD1 or TRBD2 (5 bases each). The CDR3: CSVPGPLNTGELFF. Here the CDR3 DNA reads TGCAGCGTACCGGGACCCTTGAACACCGGGGAGCTGTTTTTT.